Below, 6 T cell receptor beta chains from the same sample are listed, as sequenced in a study of cytomegalovirus exposure and HLA in healthy donors. It was with 60 Vbeta and 13 Jbeta primers that the PCR ran. Generated by immunoSEQ multiplex PCR, the TCRdb table keeps only in-frame clones and is missing some. The table shows 150,000 to 200,000 clones, with over 80% occurring only once. The sequencing input was PBMCs. The source of these receptors is a girl aged 10 to 17 in good health and CMV-seropositive.

This clone was seen a single time. The CDR3 region has the DNA TGTGCCAGCAGCTTACTAACAGCGGGGTTATACGAGCAGTACTTC. It yields the protein CASSLLTAGLYEQYF. The rearrangement joins TRBV7-8 to TRBJ2-7, with 7 bases matching TRBD2. CDR1 is SGHVS, CDR2 FQNEAQ, per germline. This CDR3 region has 15 residues. The V and J ends lost 2 bases and 4 bases, in that order; junction bases with no gene match: 8.

V is TRBV7-8 and J is TRBJ1-1, with D perhaps TRBD1 (6 bases). Trimming pared 2 bases from V and 1 base from J, leaving 17 bases between. CDR1 is SGHVS, CDR2 FQNEAQ, per germline. There are 17 residues in the CDR3. CDR3: CASSLYRGKVGNTEAFF. The CDR3 nucleotides read TGTGCCAGCAGCTTATATAGGGGGAAGGTTGGGAACACTGAAGCTTTCTTT.

This clone was seen just once. The V call is TRBV29-1, the J call TRBJ2-1; D is uncertain. CDR3 length: 16 amino acids. The germline CDR1 and CDR2 sequences are SQVTM and ANQGSEA. Trimming took off 1 base at V and 2 bases at J, with 15 bases between the two ends. The CDR3 loop reads CSVEGESIFAYNEQFF. DNA of the CDR3: TGCAGCGTTGAAGGCGAGTCCATATTCGCCTACAATGAGCAGTTCTTC.

The gene calls are TRBV6-1 and TRBJ1-2; D is perhaps TRBD1 (5 bases). CDR3 length: 15 amino acids. V dropped 4 bases and J dropped 4 bases, with 16 bases sitting between them. Germline CDR1 reads MNHNS; CDR2 reads SASEGT. CDR3 DNA: TGTGCCAGCAGTGTGACAGCCCGTTTTAGCTATGGCTACACCTTC. It encodes CASSVTARFSYGYTF.

This clone has only a few counts. The CDR3 sequence is CASSSGTNYGYTF. CDR3 DNA sequence: TGTGCCAGCAGTTCGGGGACTAACTATGGCTACACCTTC. The V gene is TRBV27, the J gene TRBJ1-2; D gene ambiguous. CDR1 MNHEY and CDR2 SMNVEV come from the germline V gene (reference sequence). The CDR3 sequence is 13 residues long. Trimming removed 4 bases at V and 0 bases at J, with 6 bases between.

This clone has more than one count but fewer than ten. The chain uses TRBV28 and TRBJ1-1, with 8 positions matching TRBD1. Trimming at V came to 3 bases and at J to 7 bases, leaving 1 base not matched to a gene. CDR1 MDHEN and CDR2 SYDVKM come from the germline V gene. The CDR3 covers 12 residues. CDR3: CASSFDRGEAFF. Here the CDR3 DNA reads TGTGCCAGCAGTTTCGACAGGGGTGAAGCTTTCTTT.